These T cell receptor beta chains were read from a single sample in a study of blood T cell repertoires in COVID-19. TCRdb's copy holds only in-frame clones and misses some; the assay was immunoSEQ multiplex PCR. The sample lists 200,000 or so clones, roughly 80% occurring once. The sequencing sample was made of peripheral blood. These receptor sequences come from a woman in her 30s with acute or convalescent COVID-19. The CDR3 runs from the conserved cysteine through the conserved F or W. A D gene is named only where the DNA matches it firmly. Clone size is shown for a subset of rows, as once, few, many or a class of expanded clone.

v_call	j_call	d_call	clone_size	cdr3_aa	cdr3_nt
TRBV18	TRBJ1-1	TRBD1	-	CASSPPGQGAVVTEAFF	TGTGCCAGCTCACCGCCGGGACAGGGGGCCGTCGTCACTGAAGCTTTCTTT
TRBV27	TRBJ1-3	TRBD1	-	CATRGSSGNTIYF	TGTGCCACCAGGGGGAGCTCTGGAAACACCATATATTTT
TRBV1	TRBJ1-2	-	-	CTSSQAKQGDANYGYTF	TGCACCAGCAGCCAAGCTAAACAGGGAGATGCAAACTATGGCTACACCTTC
TRBV30	TRBJ1-1	TRBD1	-	CSSGGANTEAFF	TGTAGTTCAGGGGGCGCGAACACTGAAGCTTTCTTT
TRBV9	TRBJ2-3	TRBD1	-	CASSVNLDRGPTDTQYF	TGTGCCAGCAGCGTTAACTTGGACAGGGGGCCCACAGATACGCAGTATTTT
TRBV6-5	TRBJ1-3	-	once	CASRKEEISGNTIYF	TGTGCCAGCAGGAAGGAGGAAATCTCTGGAAACACCATATATTTT
TRBV5-4	TRBJ2-7	TRBD1	-	CASTPPGDRGYEQYF	TGTGCCAGCACCCCCCCTGGGGACAGGGGCTACGAGCAGTACTTC
TRBV11-3	TRBJ2-7	-	-	CASSFGSRPHEQYF	TGTGCCAGCAGCTTCGGGAGTCGACCCCACGAGCAGTACTTC
TRBV7-9	TRBJ1-5	-	-	CASSPRGDQPQHF	TGTGCCAGCAGCCCGCGGGGGGATCAGCCCCAGCATTTT
TRBV12-3/TRBV12-4	TRBJ1-4	TRBD1	-	CASSDRGYEKLFF	TGTGCCAGCAGTGACAGGGGCTATGAAAAACTGTTTTTT
TRBV6-4	TRBJ1-5	-	-	CASISNRAYSNQPQHF	TGTGCCAGCATCTCCAACAGGGCATATAGCAATCAGCCCCAGCATTTT
TRBV27	TRBJ1-1	-	-	CASSSWAGSDTEAFF	TGTGCCAGCAGTTCCTGGGCAGGGTCGGACACTGAAGCTTTCTTT
TRBV7-2	TRBJ1-4	-	-	CASSLLGGKLFF	TGTGCCAGCAGCTTACTAGGGGGTAAACTGTTTTTT
TRBV14	TRBJ2-1	-	-	CASSRVPSNEQFF	TGTGCCAGCAGCCGCGTCCCTAGCAATGAGCAGTTCTTC
TRBV7-2	TRBJ2-7	-	-	CASSLSYRLEQYF	TGTGCCAGCAGCTTAAGTTACAGGCTCGAGCAGTACTTC
TRBV4-3	TRBJ2-5	TRBD1	-	CASNPDRAAAGAQYF	TGCGCCAGCAACCCGGACAGGGCCGCGGCAGGGGCCCAGTACTTC
TRBV11-2	TRBJ2-1	TRBD2	once	CASSHRLAEGVAQFF	TGTGCCAGCAGCCACAGACTAGCGGAGGGGGTTGCGCAGTTCTTC
TRBV27	TRBJ2-4	-	few	CASSLVKEGGAKNIQYF	TGTGCCAGCAGTTTAGTGAAGGAGGGAGGAGCCAAAAACATTCAGTACTTC
TRBV4-3	TRBJ1-2	TRBD1	-	CASSPGTASIRNYGYTF	TGCGCCAGCAGCCCTGGGACAGCCTCTATTCGGAACTATGGCTACACCTTC
TRBV27	TRBJ1-2	TRBD1	-	CASSLVSGTATYGYTF	TGTGCCAGCAGTTTAGTCTCCGGGACAGCAACTTATGGCTACACCTTC
TRBV3-1/TRBV3-2	TRBJ1-2	-	-	CASSQAEGNGGYTF	TGTGCCAGCAGCCAAGCGGAGGGGAACGGCGGCTACACCTTC
TRBV5-1	TRBJ2-1	TRBD1	-	CASSLAGTGHNEQFF	TGCGCCAGCAGCTTGGCTGGGACAGGACACAATGAGCAGTTCTTC
TRBV27	TRBJ1-5	-	-	CASSLAGSPNQPQHF	TGTGCCAGCAGTTTGGCGGGGAGCCCCAATCAGCCCCAGCATTTT
TRBV3-1/TRBV3-2	TRBJ1-4	-	-	CASSQAPGGGKLFF	TGTGCCAGCAGCCAAGCTCCCGGAGGCGGAAAACTGTTTTTT
TRBV14	TRBJ1-2	TRBD1	-	CASSFRDRAEYRYGYTF	TGTGCCAGCAGCTTCCGGGACAGGGCTGAGTACCGTTATGGCTACACCTTC
TRBV5-1	TRBJ1-1	-	-	CASSFHVQAEAFF	TGCGCCAGCAGCTTTCACGTCCAGGCTGAAGCTTTCTTT
TRBV9	TRBJ2-3	TRBD2	-	CASSSPRTSGLTDTQYF	TGTGCCAGCAGCTCACCCAGGACTAGCGGCCTCACAGATACGCAGTATTTT
TRBV10-3	TRBJ1-1	-	-	CASQRTANTEAFF	TGTGCCTCCCAGCGGACCGCGAACACTGAAGCTTTCTTT
TRBV9	TRBJ2-6	TRBD1	-	CASSAQGAPGANVLTF	TGTGCCAGCAGCGCACAGGGGGCTCCTGGGGCCAACGTCCTGACTTTC
TRBV9	TRBJ1-1	TRBD1	-	CASSVAPGGNTEAFF	TGTGCCAGCAGCGTAGCCCCAGGGGGGAACACTGAAGCTTTCTTT
TRBV12-2	TRBJ2-7	-	-	CASRLALAEKGTYEQYF	TGTGCAAGTCGCTTAGCACTAGCGGAAAAAGGAACCTACGAGCAGTACTTC
TRBV28	TRBJ1-6	-	once	CASSLGGSSPLHF	TGTGCCAGCAGTTTAGGGGGCAGTTCACCCCTCCACTTT
TRBV5-1	TRBJ1-2	-	few	CASSLTGQRLGYTF	TGCGCCAGCAGCTTGACAGGACAGCGCCTTGGCTACACCTTC
TRBV11-2	TRBJ2-7	-	-	CASSLDGSSYEQYF	TGTGCCAGCAGCTTAGATGGGAGCTCCTACGAGCAGTACTTC
TRBV7-3	TRBJ2-3	TRBD2	-	CASSRLPGLASTDTQYF	TGTGCCAGCAGCCGTTTACCGGGACTAGCGAGCACAGATACGCAGTATTTT
TRBV5-6	TRBJ2-7	TRBD1	-	CASSLGTGEQYF	TGTGCCAGCAGCTTGGGGACAGGGGAGCAGTACTTC
TRBV15	TRBJ2-7	TRBD2	few	CATSRDSGGMGEQYF	TGTGCCACCAGCAGAGATAGCGGGGGGATGGGGGAGCAGTACTTC
TRBV30	TRBJ1-4	-	-	CAWSGTDEKLFF	TGTGCCTGGAGTGGTACAGATGAAAAACTGTTTTTT
TRBV11-2	TRBJ2-2	-	-	CASSLFETAWTGELFF	TGTGCCAGCAGCTTATTCGAGACAGCGTGGACCGGGGAGCTGTTTTTT
TRBV3-1/TRBV3-2	TRBJ1-1	-	-	CASSQEGRGGRTEAFF	TGTGCCAGCAGCCAAGAGGGGAGGGGCGGGAGGACTGAAGCTTTCTTT
TRBV5-6	TRBJ2-1	TRBD1	-	CASSGGTGNKQFF	TGTGCCAGCAGCGGAGGGACAGGTAACAAGCAGTTCTTC
TRBV25-1	TRBJ2-7	-	-	CASSTGPSYEQYF	TGTGCCAGCAGTACAGGGCCCTCCTACGAGCAGTACTTC
TRBV28	TRBJ2-1	TRBD1	-	CASSLRTGYNEQFF	TGTGCCAGCAGTTTGCGGACAGGATACAATGAGCAGTTCTTC
TRBV4-2	TRBJ1-2	TRBD1	-	CASSQDIGQGAFGYTF	TGTGCCAGCAGCCAAGACATCGGACAGGGGGCGTTTGGCTACACCTTC
TRBV7-2	TRBJ2-7	-	-	CASSLAPARSSDEQYF	TGTGCCAGCAGCTTAGCCCCGGCTCGAAGTAGCGACGAGCAGTACTTC
TRBV15	TRBJ2-4	TRBD2	-	CATSSPAGGFFLAKNIQYF	TGTGCCACCAGCAGCCCAGCGGGAGGATTTTTCCTAGCCAAAAACATTCAGTACTTC
TRBV24-1	TRBJ2-3	TRBD1	-	CATSDRDRGFTDTQYF	TGTGCCACCAGTGACCGGGACAGGGGCTTCACAGATACGCAGTATTTT
TRBV28	TRBJ1-2	TRBD1	-	CASSSTGTGSRYGYTF	TGTGCCAGCAGTTCGACCGGGACAGGGTCCCGCTATGGCTACACCTTC
TRBV4-2	TRBJ2-5	TRBD2	-	CASSQAGGPFETQYF	TGTGCCAGCAGCCAGGCGGGAGGGCCATTTGAGACCCAGTACTTC
TRBV15	TRBJ2-7	-	-	CATRGGSGREQYF	TGTGCCACCAGAGGAGGGTCAGGCCGCGAGCAGTACTTC
TRBV3-1/TRBV3-2	TRBJ2-2	TRBD2	-	CASSRGGKLFF	TGTGCCAGCAGCCGGGGGGGAAAGCTGTTTTTT
TRBV11-1	TRBJ2-3	-	-	CASSRDSDSTDTQYF	TGTGCCAGCAGCCGCGACAGCGATAGCACAGATACGCAGTATTTT
TRBV10-3	TRBJ1-6	-	-	CAIIPSDYSPLHF	TGTGCCATCATCCCATCGGACTATTCACCCCTCCACTTT
TRBV7-2	TRBJ2-7	TRBD2	-	CASSLEGLEVGEQYF	TGTGCCAGCAGCTTAGAGGGACTAGAAGTCGGCGAGCAGTACTTC
TRBV10-3	TRBJ1-2	-	-	CAISERFGYTF	TGTGCCATCAGTGAACGGTTTGGCTACACCTTC